Below are 18 T cell receptor beta chains sequenced from a single sample in a study of CD8 T cells in Susac syndrome. A quantity of roughly 0.5 to 1 ug RNA underwent reverse transcription using random hexamers. TCRdb reprocessed the immunoSEQ multiplex PCR reads with MiXCR, giving one entry per CDR3 protein. The sample includes some 120,000 distinct CDR3 sequences, around nine tenths of them seen just once. The sample comprised CD8+ T cells from PBMCs. All receptors come from a human donor with multiple sclerosis.

The chain is built from TRBV3-1 and TRBJ1-2; D is undetermined. Trimming stripped 0 bases from V and 1 base from J, with 15 bases between. The CDR3 sequence is 17 residues long. Germline assignment: CDR1 LGHDT and CDR2 YNNKEL (reference sequence). This CDR3 reads CASSQDGPEPINYGYTF. The CDR3 coding sequence is TGTGCCAGCAGCCAAGATGGACCGGAACCAATTAACTATGGCTACACCTTC.

The V gene is TRBV7-9, the J gene TRBJ2-7; D gene ambiguous. Germline CDR1 SEHNR, CDR2 FQNEAQ (reference sequence). The CDR3 length is 13 residues. V was shortened by 2 bases and J by 6 bases, with 11 bases between the two germline ends. CDR3 protein: CASSLPSQSEQYF. CDR3 DNA sequence: TGTGCCAGCAGCTTACCCTCCCAGTCCGAGCAGTACTTC.

This rearrangement joins TRBV7-9 to TRBJ2-5; D remains unclear. Germline CDR1 and CDR2: SEHNR and FQNEAQ (reference sequence). This CDR3 spans 15 amino acids. The V and J ends lost 3 bases and 5 bases respectively, with 16 bases between them. CDR3 in DNA: TGTGCCAGCAGCTTGAGTAGATTGGGTTTTGAGACCCAGTACTTC. Its translation is CASSLSRLGFETQYF.

The chain carries TRBV6-5 and TRBJ1-1; TRBD1 matches 8 bases. Germline loops: CDR1 MNHEY, CDR2 SVGAGI. Unmatched junction bases numbered 4, after V lost 4 bases and J lost 3 bases. This CDR3 contains 14 residues. As DNA, the CDR3 is TGTGCCAGCAGTTGGAGACAGGGGCACACTGAAGCTTTCTTT. Protein sequence: CASSWRQGHTEAFF.

This chain joins TRBV5-1 and TRBJ1-1; 9 nucleotides match TRBD1. Germline V gives CDR1 SGHRS, CDR2 YFSETQ. The CDR3 is 15 residues long. Trimming removed 2 bases from V and 1 base from J; junction bases left unmatched: 3. The CDR3 is CASSLMDRGNTEAFF. As DNA, the CDR3 is TGCGCCAGCAGCTTAATGGACAGGGGGAACACTGAAGCTTTCTTT. Using reference TRBV5-1 and TRBJ1-1 for the parts outside the CDR3, the full variable domain is KAGVTQTPRYLIKTRGQQVTLSCSPISGHRSVSWYQQTPGQGLQFLFEYFSETQRNKGNFPGRFSGRQFSNSRSEMNVSTLELGDSALYLCASSLMDRGNTEAFFGQGTRLTVV.

The rearrangement uses TRBV7-9 and TRBJ1-2; D call uncertain. The CDR3 loop spans 16 amino acids. Germline V lookup: CDR1 SEHNR, CDR2 FQNEAQ (reference sequence). Trimming took 4 bases from V and 1 from J, leaving 16 bases between them. This CDR3 reads CASSSTSYAINYGYTF. The CDR3 DNA is TGTGCCAGCAGCTCAACAAGCTATGCGATTAACTATGGCTACACCTTC.

The gene calls are TRBV27 and TRBJ1-5; 8 bases line up with TRBD1. After removal of 7 bases from V and 2 bases from J, the junction contained 10 bases not matched to a gene. Germline CDR1 and CDR2: MNHEY and SMNVEV (reference sequence). The CDR3 extends over 16 amino acids. CDR3 sequence: CASKQGANPGNQPQHF. DNA for the CDR3: TGTGCCAGCAAGCAGGGGGCAAATCCGGGCAATCAGCCCCAGCATTTT.

V and J are TRBV23-1 and TRBJ1-1; the D gene is possibly TRBD1 (5 bases). TRBV23-1 is reported as an ORF; its role is uncertain. V lost 7 bases to trimming and J lost 5 bases, with 17 bases between them. The CDR3 has 14 residues. Here the CDR3 reads CASTSPLGGTEAFF. CDR3 nucleotides: TGCGCCAGCACCTCCCCTCTCGGGGGGACTGAAGCTTTCTTT.

The chain has TRBV19 and TRBJ2-2, with no clear D. The CDR3 runs to 13 residues. Germline V lookup: CDR1 LNHDA, CDR2 SQIVND (reference sequence). V was shortened by 6 bases and J by 6 bases, with 11 bases between the two germline ends. The CDR3 reads CASSGVVPGELFF. The CDR3 DNA reads as TGTGCCAGTAGCGGCGTAGTCCCCGGGGAGCTGTTTTTT.

The chain carries TRBV6-1 and TRBJ2-3; 7 bases agree with TRBD2. V dropped 2 bases and J dropped 5; count of bases not matched to a gene: 7. The germline CDR1 and CDR2 sequences are MNHNS and SASEGT. CDR3 length: 15 amino acids. The chain's CDR3 is CASSELAEGRDTQYF. The CDR3 coding sequence is TGTGCCAGCAGTGAACTAGCGGAGGGGCGAGATACGCAGTATTTT.

This clonotype was found once. The chain joins TRBV20-1 to TRBJ2-2; TRBD2 is a possible D gene (5 bases). This CDR3 is 14 amino acids long. Looked up from germline, CDR1 is DFQATT and CDR2 is SNEGSKA (reference sequence). Trimming removed 6 bases at V and 2 bases at J, with 13 bases between. CDR3 sequence: CSARPSGNTGELFF. The CDR3 nucleotides are TGCAGTGCCCGACCGAGCGGAAACACCGGGGAGCTGTTTTTT.

The CDR3, as DNA: TGTGCCAGCAGTTTACCTTTCGCAGATACGCAGTATTTT. As protein: CASSLPFADTQYF. The chain employs TRBV27 and TRBJ2-3, with D uncertain. CDR3 length: 13 residues. The germline CDR1 and CDR2 sequences are MNHEY and SMNVEV (reference sequence). V lost 2 bases and J lost 4, with 7 bases in between.

This chain connects TRBV23-1 to TRBJ2-1; 8 bases align to TRBD1. TRBV23-1 is labeled an ORF, and its function is uncertain. J gave up 5 bases and V 0 bases, and 3 bases lay outside the gene matches. The CDR3 is made up of 15 amino acids. In nucleotides, the CDR3 is TGCGCCAGCAGTCAATCACGACAGGGGAACAATGAGCAGTTCTTC. Its protein product is CASSQSRQGNNEQFF.

The V gene is TRBV29-1, the J gene TRBJ2-7; D call uncertain. Germline assignment: CDR1 SQVTM and CDR2 ANQGSEA. This CDR3 spans 15 amino acids. The ends were cut back, 1 base at V and 2 bases at J, with 15 bases in the middle. CDR3 DNA: TGCAGCGTTGAAGGGATAGGGCTTGGGCCCTACGAGCAGTACTTC. Protein: CSVEGIGLGPYEQYF.

This chain connects TRBV6-5 to TRBJ2-7; D gene ambiguous. The CDR3 runs to 15 residues. Germline V gene sequence: CDR1 MNHEY, CDR2 SVGAGI. The V and J ends lost 5 bases and 4 bases respectively, with 18 bases between them. In nucleotides, the CDR3 is TGTGCCAGCAGTGTCGTCCAGTCCAAAGGTTACGAGCAGTACTTC. Amino acid sequence: CASSVVQSKGYEQYF.

V and J are TRBV27 and TRBJ1-5; weak D call: TRBD1 (5 bases). Trimming pared 3 bases from V and 9 bases from J, leaving 15 bases between. The CDR3 has 14 residues. The germline gives CDR1 MNHEY, CDR2 SMNVEV (reference sequence). CDR3 sequence reads: CASSFDSSYGPQHF. The CDR3 nucleotides are TGTGCCAGCAGTTTCGACAGTTCATATGGGCCCCAGCATTTT.

The chain links TRBV29-1 to TRBJ2-7, with D perhaps matching TRBD1 or TRBD2 (6 bases each). The CDR3 runs to 13 residues. Germline CDR1 and CDR2: SQVTM and ANQGSEA. Trimming cost V 6 bases and J 4 bases, with 16 bases left between them. CDR3 in amino acids: CSVAQGGRYEQYF. CDR3 in DNA: TGCAGCGTCGCACAGGGAGGCCGGTACGAGCAGTACTTC.

The chain joins TRBV18 to TRBJ1-1; D gene unclear. This CDR3 is built from 14 residues. Trimming stripped 4 bases from V and 1 base from J, with 10 bases between. The germline V gene has CDR1 KGHSH and CDR2 LQKENI. The CDR3 loop is CASSLNPSNTEAFF. CDR3 nucleotide sequence: TGTGCCAGCTCACTGAATCCGTCGAACACTGAAGCTTTCTTT.